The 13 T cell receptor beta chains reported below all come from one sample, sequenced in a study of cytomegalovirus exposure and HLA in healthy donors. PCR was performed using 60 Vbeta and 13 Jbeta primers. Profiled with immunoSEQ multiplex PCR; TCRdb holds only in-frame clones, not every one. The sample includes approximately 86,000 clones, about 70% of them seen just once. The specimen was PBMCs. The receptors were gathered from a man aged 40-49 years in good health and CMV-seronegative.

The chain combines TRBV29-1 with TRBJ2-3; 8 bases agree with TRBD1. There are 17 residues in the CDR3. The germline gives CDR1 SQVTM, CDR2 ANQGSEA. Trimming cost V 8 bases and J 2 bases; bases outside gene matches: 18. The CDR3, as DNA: TGCAGCTCCCGGCAGGTCCTCGGACAGGGTTCCACAGATACGCAGTATTTT. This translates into CSSRQVLGQGSTDTQYF.

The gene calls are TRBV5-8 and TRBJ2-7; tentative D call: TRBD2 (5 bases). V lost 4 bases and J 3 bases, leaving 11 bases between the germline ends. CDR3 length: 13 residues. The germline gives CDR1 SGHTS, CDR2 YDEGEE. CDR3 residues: CASSDTGNYEQYF. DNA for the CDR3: TGTGCCAGCAGCGATACGGGGAACTACGAGCAGTACTTC. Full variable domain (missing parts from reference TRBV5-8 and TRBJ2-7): EAGVTQSPTHLIKTRGQQATLRCSPISGHTSVYWYQQALGLGLQFLLWYDEGEERNRGNFPPRFSGRQFPNYSSELNVNALELEDSALYLCASSDTGNYEQYFGPGTRLTVT.

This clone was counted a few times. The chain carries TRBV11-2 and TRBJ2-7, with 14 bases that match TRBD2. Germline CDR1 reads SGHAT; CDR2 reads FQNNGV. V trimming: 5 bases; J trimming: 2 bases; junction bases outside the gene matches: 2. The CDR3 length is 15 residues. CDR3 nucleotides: TGTGCCAGCAGCCCGGGACTAGCGGGGGCCTACGAGCAGTACTTC. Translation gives CASSPGLAGAYEQYF.

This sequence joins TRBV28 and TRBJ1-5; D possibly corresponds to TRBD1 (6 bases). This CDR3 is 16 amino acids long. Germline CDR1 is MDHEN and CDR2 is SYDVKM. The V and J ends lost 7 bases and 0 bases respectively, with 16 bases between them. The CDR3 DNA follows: TGTGCCAGCACTCCCGGGACAACTTATAGCAATCAGCCCCAGCATTTT. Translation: CASTPGTTYSNQPQHF.

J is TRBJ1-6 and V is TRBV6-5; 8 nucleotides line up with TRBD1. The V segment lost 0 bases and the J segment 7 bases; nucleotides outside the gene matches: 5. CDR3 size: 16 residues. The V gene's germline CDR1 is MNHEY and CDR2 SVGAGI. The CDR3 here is CASSYSSTGGNSPLHF. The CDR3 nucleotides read TGTGCCAGCAGTTACTCGAGTACAGGGGGGAATTCACCCCTCCACTTT.

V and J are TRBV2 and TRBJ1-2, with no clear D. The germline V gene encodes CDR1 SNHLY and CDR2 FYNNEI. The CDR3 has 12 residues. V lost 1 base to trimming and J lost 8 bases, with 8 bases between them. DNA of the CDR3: TGTGCCAGCAGTGAAGGCTCAGTCGGCTACACCTTC. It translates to CASSEGSVGYTF.

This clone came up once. In DNA, the CDR3 is TGTGCCATCAGGGGCCAGGGTGCCGACGAGCAGTACTTC. It specifies CAIRGQGADEQYF. The V call is TRBV10-3, the J call TRBJ2-7; D possibly corresponds to TRBD1 (5 bases). Germline CDR1 reads ENHRY; CDR2 reads SYGVKD. There are 13 residues in the CDR3. The V end lost 6 bases, the J end lost 5 bases, and 14 bases lay between the germline ends.

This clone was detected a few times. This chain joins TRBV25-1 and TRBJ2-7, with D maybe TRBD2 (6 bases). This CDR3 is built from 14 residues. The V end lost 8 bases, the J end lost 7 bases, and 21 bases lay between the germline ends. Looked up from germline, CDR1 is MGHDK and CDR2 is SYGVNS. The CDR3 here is CASGPGDIVWEQYF. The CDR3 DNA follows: TGTGCCAGCGGGCCGGGAGACATAGTTTGGGAGCAGTACTTC.

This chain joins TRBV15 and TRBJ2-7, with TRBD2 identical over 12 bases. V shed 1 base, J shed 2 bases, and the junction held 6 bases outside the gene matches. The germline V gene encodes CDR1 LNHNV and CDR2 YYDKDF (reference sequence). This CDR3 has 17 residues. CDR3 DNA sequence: TGTGCCACCAGCAGAGGTCTACTAGCGGGGGGCCCCTACGAGCAGTACTTC. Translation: CATSRGLLAGGPYEQYF.

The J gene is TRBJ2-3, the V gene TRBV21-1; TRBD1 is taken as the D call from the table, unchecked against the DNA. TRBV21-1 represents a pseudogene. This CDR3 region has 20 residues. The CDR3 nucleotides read TGTGCCAGCATCCCTGCCGATCCACAGACGGAGTCAAGGGGTTCAGATACGCAGTATTTT. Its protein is CASIPADPQTESRGSDTQYF.

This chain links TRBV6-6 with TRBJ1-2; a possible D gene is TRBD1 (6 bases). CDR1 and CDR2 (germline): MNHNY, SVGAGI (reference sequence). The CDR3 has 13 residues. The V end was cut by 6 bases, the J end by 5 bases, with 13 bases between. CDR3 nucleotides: TGTGCCAGCAGCTTGACAGGCGAATATGGCTACACCTTC. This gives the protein CASSLTGEYGYTF.

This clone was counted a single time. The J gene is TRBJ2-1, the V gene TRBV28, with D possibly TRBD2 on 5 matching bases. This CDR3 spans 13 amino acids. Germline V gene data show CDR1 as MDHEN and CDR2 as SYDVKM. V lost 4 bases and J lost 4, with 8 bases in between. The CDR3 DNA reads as TGTGCCAGCAGTTCCTGGGAGTACAATGAGCAGTTCTTC. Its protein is CASSSWEYNEQFF. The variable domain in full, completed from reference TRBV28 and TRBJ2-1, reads DVKVTQSSRYLVKRTGEKVFLECVQDMDHENMFWYRQDPGLGLRLIYFSYDVKMKEKGDIPEGYSVSREKKERFSLILESASTNQTSMYLCASSSWEYNEQFFGPGTRLTVL.

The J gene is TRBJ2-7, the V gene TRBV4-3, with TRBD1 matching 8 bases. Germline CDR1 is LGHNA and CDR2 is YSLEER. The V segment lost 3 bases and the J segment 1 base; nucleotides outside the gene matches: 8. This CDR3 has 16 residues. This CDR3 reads CASSHSLGQGSYEQYF. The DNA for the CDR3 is TGCGCCAGCAGCCATAGTCTAGGACAGGGATCCTACGAGCAGTACTTC.